A selection of T cell receptor beta chains follows, all from one sample in a study of blood T cell repertoires in COVID-19. TCRdb keeps only in-frame clones here, not all; method: immunoSEQ multiplex PCR. The sample records fewer than 200,000 clones, roughly 84% being singletons. Material for sequencing was peripheral blood. The receptor set was obtained from a human donor in a cohort sampled during active COVID-19. The CDR3 runs from the conserved cysteine through the conserved F or W. D genes are given only for firm matches. Expanded clones are given a class, and other clones once, few, many or no size at all.

J gene: TRBJ2-5
V gene: TRBV28
clone size: -
D gene: TRBD2
CDR3 protein: CASGSGILAGLQETQYF
CDR3 DNA: TGTGCCAGCGGAAGTGGGATACTAGCGGGACTCCAAGAGACCCAGTACTTC

J gene: TRBJ1-2
V gene: TRBV7-2
clone size: -
D gene: -
CDR3 protein: CASSLGIRTSYGYTF
CDR3 DNA: TGTGCCAGCAGCTTAGGTATTCGGACTAGTTATGGCTACACCTTC

J gene: TRBJ2-2
V gene: TRBV3-1/TRBV3-2
clone size: -
D gene: TRBD2
CDR3 protein: CASSQDPTSGRRGRELFF
CDR3 DNA: TGTGCCAGCAGCCAAGACCCTACTAGCGGGAGAAGGGGCCGGGAGCTGTTTTTT

J gene: TRBJ2-5
V gene: TRBV14
clone size: once
D gene: TRBD2
CDR3 protein: CASSPYQAGVGETQYF
CDR3 DNA: TGTGCCAGCAGCCCGTATCAAGCGGGAGTGGGTGAGACCCAGTACTTC

J gene: TRBJ2-7
V gene: TRBV29-1
clone size: -
D gene: -
CDR3 protein: CSVELGSSPEQYF
CDR3 DNA: TGCAGCGTTGAATTAGGGTCTAGCCCCGAGCAGTACTTC

J gene: TRBJ2-7
V gene: TRBV5-6
clone size: -
D gene: -
CDR3 protein: CASSLGVAEFSYEQYF
CDR3 DNA: TGTGCCAGCAGCTTGGGAGTAGCGGAATTCTCCTACGAGCAGTACTTC

J gene: TRBJ2-2
V gene: TRBV10-1
clone size: -
D gene: -
CDR3 protein: CASSVGARAGELFF
CDR3 DNA: TGCGCCAGCAGTGTTGGGGCTCGAGCCGGGGAGCTGTTTTTT

J gene: TRBJ2-3
V gene: TRBV5-1
clone size: -
D gene: -
CDR3 protein: CASSLAGTDTQYF
CDR3 DNA: TGCGCCAGCAGCTTGGCAGGGACAGATACGCAGTATTTT

J gene: TRBJ2-7
V gene: TRBV6-1
clone size: -
D gene: -
CDR3 protein: CASSEAPRGGKGEQYF
CDR3 DNA: TGTGCCAGCAGTGAAGCCCCGCGGGGAGGTAAAGGCGAGCAGTACTTC

J gene: TRBJ1-4
V gene: TRBV7-6
clone size: -
D gene: TRBD1
CDR3 protein: CASSLVGRGATNEKLFF
CDR3 DNA: TGTGCCAGCAGCTTAGTAGGCAGGGGGGCGACTAATGAAAAACTGTTTTTT

J gene: TRBJ1-2
V gene: TRBV7-2
clone size: -
D gene: TRBD1
CDR3 protein: CASSLPGRTGEDYGYTF
CDR3 DNA: TGTGCCAGCAGCTTACCGGGAAGGACAGGCGAGGACTATGGCTACACCTTC

J gene: TRBJ2-5
V gene: TRBV13
clone size: -
D gene: -
CDR3 protein: CASSLRAYQETQYF
CDR3 DNA: TGTGCCAGCAGCCTCAGGGCGTACCAAGAGACCCAGTACTTC

J gene: TRBJ1-1
V gene: TRBV19
clone size: -
D gene: -
CDR3 protein: CASSIAGTSMNTEAFF
CDR3 DNA: TGTGCCAGTAGTATAGCGGGGACATCCATGAACACTGAAGCTTTCTTT

J gene: TRBJ2-7
V gene: TRBV10-3
clone size: once
D gene: -
CDR3 protein: CAISEDGYEQYF
CDR3 DNA: TGTGCCATCAGTGAGGACGGGTACGAGCAGTACTTC

J gene: TRBJ1-6
V gene: TRBV6-6
clone size: -
D gene: -
CDR3 protein: CASSYSRTVNSPLHF
CDR3 DNA: TGTGCCAGCAGTTACTCGCGGACAGTGAATTCACCCCTCCACTTT

J gene: TRBJ1-2
V gene: TRBV18
clone size: -
D gene: -
CDR3 protein: CASSPDINYGYTF
CDR3 DNA: TGTGCCAGCTCACCAGACATTAACTATGGCTACACCTTC

J gene: TRBJ2-5
V gene: TRBV18
clone size: once
D gene: -
CDR3 protein: CASSPSAGEETQYF
CDR3 DNA: TGTGCCAGCTCACCCAGCGCAGGGGAAGAGACCCAGTACTTC

J gene: TRBJ1-2
V gene: TRBV13
clone size: -
D gene: TRBD1
CDR3 protein: CASRKTRGTGLNWGYTF
CDR3 DNA: TGTGCCAGCAGAAAAACCAGGGGGACAGGGCTTAATTGGGGCTACACCTTC

J gene: TRBJ2-5
V gene: TRBV10-1
clone size: few
D gene: TRBD2
CDR3 protein: CASSEAGTSGETQYF
CDR3 DNA: TGCGCCAGCAGTGAAGCCGGGACTAGCGGAGAGACCCAGTACTTC

J gene: TRBJ2-7
V gene: TRBV9
clone size: once
D gene: TRBD2
CDR3 protein: CASTPSGGDSYEQYF
CDR3 DNA: TGTGCCAGCACCCCTAGCGGGGGGGACTCCTACGAGCAGTACTTC

J gene: TRBJ2-5
V gene: TRBV10-3
clone size: -
D gene: TRBD2
CDR3 protein: CAISDEGGETQYF
CDR3 DNA: TGTGCCATCAGTGACGAGGGAGGGGAGACCCAGTACTTC

J gene: TRBJ2-1
V gene: TRBV5-1
clone size: -
D gene: -
CDR3 protein: CASSVAQRSEQFF
CDR3 DNA: TGCGCCAGCAGCGTTGCCCAGCGCAGTGAGCAGTTCTTC

J gene: TRBJ2-5
V gene: TRBV10-1
clone size: -
D gene: TRBD2
CDR3 protein: CASSRTSGGWETQYF
CDR3 DNA: TGCGCCAGCAGTAGGACTAGCGGGGGATGGGAGACCCAGTACTTC

J gene: TRBJ1-5
V gene: TRBV27
clone size: -
D gene: TRBD1
CDR3 protein: CASSSAGGQPQHF
CDR3 DNA: TGTGCCAGCAGTTCCGCAGGGGGGCAGCCCCAGCATTTT

J gene: TRBJ1-5
V gene: TRBV7-5
clone size: -
D gene: -
CDR3 protein: CARSLGGSNWWEPQHF
CDR3 DNA: TGTGCCAGAAGCTTAGGCGGCAGTAATTGGTGGGAGCCCCAGCATTTT

J gene: TRBJ2-7
V gene: TRBV19
clone size: -
D gene: -
CDR3 protein: CASSIGLSYEQYF
CDR3 DNA: TGTGCCAGTAGTATCGGTCTCTCCTACGAGCAGTACTTC

J gene: TRBJ1-1
V gene: TRBV7-2
clone size: -
D gene: TRBD1
CDR3 protein: CASSPDRAYTEAFF
CDR3 DNA: TGTGCCAGCAGCCCAGACAGGGCGTACACTGAAGCTTTCTTT

J gene: TRBJ2-7
V gene: TRBV7-9
clone size: -
D gene: -
CDR3 protein: CASSLSQESYEQYF
CDR3 DNA: TGTGCCAGCAGCTTATCACAGGAATCTTACGAGCAGTACTTC

J gene: TRBJ2-6
V gene: TRBV18
clone size: -
D gene: -
CDR3 protein: CASSPPAGANVLTF
CDR3 DNA: TGTGCCAGCTCACCACCGGCAGGGGCCAACGTCCTGACTTTC

J gene: TRBJ1-6
V gene: TRBV7-8
clone size: few
D gene: -
CDR3 protein: CASRLTAYNSPLHF
CDR3 DNA: TGTGCCAGCAGATTGACAGCCTATAATTCACCCCTCCACTTT

J gene: TRBJ2-7
V gene: TRBV7-6
clone size: few
D gene: TRBD1
CDR3 protein: CASTWGQSYEQYF
CDR3 DNA: TGTGCCAGCACCTGGGGACAGTCCTACGAGCAGTACTTC

J gene: TRBJ2-1
V gene: TRBV21-1
clone size: -
D gene: -
CDR3 protein: CASSKDLLGTRNDNEQFF
CDR3 DNA: TGTGCCAGCAGCAAAGACCTACTGGGGACTAGGAACGACAATGAGCAGTTCTTC

J gene: TRBJ2-7
V gene: TRBV5-1
clone size: -
D gene: TRBD1
CDR3 protein: CASSPWTGGVYEQYF
CDR3 DNA: TGCGCCAGCAGCCCCTGGACAGGGGGCGTCTACGAGCAGTACTTC

J gene: TRBJ2-1
V gene: TRBV3-1/TRBV3-2
clone size: -
D gene: -
CDR3 protein: CASSQDSLSSYNEQFF
CDR3 DNA: TGTGCCAGCAGCCAAGATAGCCTAAGCTCCTACAATGAGCAGTTCTTC

J gene: TRBJ2-2
V gene: TRBV5-1
clone size: -
D gene: -
CDR3 protein: CASSLEQGNTGELFF
CDR3 DNA: TGCGCCAGCAGCTTGGAACAGGGGAACACCGGGGAGCTGTTTTTT

J gene: TRBJ1-1
V gene: TRBV3-1/TRBV3-2
clone size: -
D gene: -
CDR3 protein: CASSQVRGRNTEAFF
CDR3 DNA: TGTGCCAGCAGCCAAGTACGGGGGAGGAACACTGAAGCTTTCTTT

J gene: TRBJ2-5
V gene: TRBV5-4
clone size: -
D gene: -
CDR3 protein: CASSLAGSYQETQYF
CDR3 DNA: TGTGCCAGCAGCTTGGCAGGCTCCTACCAAGAGACCCAGTACTTC

J gene: TRBJ2-5
V gene: TRBV7-2
clone size: -
D gene: -
CDR3 protein: CASSTVAGETQYF
CDR3 DNA: TGTGCCAGCAGCACAGTTGCGGGAGAGACCCAGTACTTC

J gene: TRBJ2-7
V gene: TRBV18
clone size: -
D gene: -
CDR3 protein: CASSPSGTTPYEQYF
CDR3 DNA: TGTGCCAGCTCACCGTCCGGGACAACCCCCTACGAGCAGTACTTC

J gene: TRBJ2-5
V gene: TRBV2
clone size: once
D gene: TRBD1
CDR3 protein: CASSSTGLQETQYF
CDR3 DNA: TGTGCCAGCAGCTCGACAGGGCTCCAAGAGACCCAGTACTTC

J gene: TRBJ1-4
V gene: TRBV5-1
clone size: -
D gene: -
CDR3 protein: CASSLAGSTNEKLFF
CDR3 DNA: TGCGCCAGCAGCTTGGCAGGGTCAACTAATGAAAAACTGTTTTTT

J gene: TRBJ1-1
V gene: TRBV6-2/TRBV6-3
clone size: -
D gene: -
CDR3 protein: CASSYAGGTEAFF
CDR3 DNA: TGTGCCAGCAGTTACGCGGGGGGGACTGAAGCTTTCTTT

J gene: TRBJ1-5
V gene: TRBV10-2
clone size: -
D gene: -
CDR3 protein: CASKPGGDNQPQHF
CDR3 DNA: TGCGCCAGCAAGCCCGGGGGGGACAATCAGCCCCAGCATTTT

J gene: TRBJ2-6
V gene: TRBV14
clone size: -
D gene: -
CDR3 protein: CASSKKRETGANVLTF
CDR3 DNA: TGTGCCAGCAGCAAGAAACGGGAAACGGGGGCCAACGTCCTGACTTTC

J gene: TRBJ2-7
V gene: TRBV6-2/TRBV6-3
clone size: -
D gene: -
CDR3 protein: CASSYSELSYEQYF
CDR3 DNA: TGTGCCAGCAGTTACTCAGAGTTATCGTACGAGCAGTACTTC

J gene: TRBJ2-7
V gene: TRBV12-3/TRBV12-4
clone size: -
D gene: TRBD1
CDR3 protein: CASTTGASYEQYF
CDR3 DNA: TGTGCCAGCACCACAGGGGCCTCCTACGAGCAGTACTTC

J gene: TRBJ2-7
V gene: TRBV7-9
clone size: -
D gene: TRBD1
CDR3 protein: CASSFVFGQGLYEQYF
CDR3 DNA: TGTGCCAGCAGCTTCGTTTTCGGACAGGGGCTCTACGAGCAGTACTTC

J gene: TRBJ1-6
V gene: TRBV19
clone size: -
D gene: -
CDR3 protein: CASSIAPGVGSPLHF
CDR3 DNA: TGTGCCAGTAGTATAGCTCCGGGGGTAGGCTCACCCCTCCACTTT

J gene: TRBJ2-7
V gene: TRBV9
clone size: -
D gene: -
CDR3 protein: CASSEDGTYEQYF
CDR3 DNA: TGTGCCAGCAGCGAGGACGGGACCTACGAGCAGTACTTC

J gene: TRBJ2-3
V gene: TRBV6-2/TRBV6-3
clone size: -
D gene: TRBD2
CDR3 protein: CASSPLLAGGPLTDTQYF
CDR3 DNA: TGTGCCAGCAGTCCCCTCCTAGCGGGAGGGCCCCTCACAGATACGCAGTATTTT

J gene: TRBJ1-6
V gene: TRBV19
clone size: -
D gene: TRBD1
CDR3 protein: CASSIGQGNSPLHF
CDR3 DNA: TGTGCCAGTAGTATCGGACAGGGGAACTCACCCCTCCACTTT

J gene: TRBJ1-3
V gene: TRBV19
clone size: -
D gene: -
CDR3 protein: CASSRDPSSGNTIYF
CDR3 DNA: TGTGCCAGTAGTAGAGACCCCTCCTCTGGAAACACCATATATTTT

J gene: TRBJ1-2
V gene: TRBV3-1/TRBV3-2
clone size: -
D gene: -
CDR3 protein: CASSGGYGYTF
CDR3 DNA: TGTGCCAGCAGCGGAGGATATGGCTACACCTTC

J gene: TRBJ2-7
V gene: TRBV7-9
clone size: -
D gene: TRBD1
CDR3 protein: CASSLSPGQGAEEQYF
CDR3 DNA: TGTGCCAGCAGCCTGTCCCCGGGACAGGGGGCTGAAGAGCAGTACTTC

J gene: TRBJ2-7
V gene: TRBV9
clone size: once
D gene: TRBD2
CDR3 protein: CASSPLAGGPSEQYF
CDR3 DNA: TGTGCCAGCAGCCCCCTAGCGGGGGGGCCTTCGGAGCAGTACTTC

J gene: TRBJ2-7
V gene: TRBV5-1
clone size: -
D gene: TRBD2
CDR3 protein: CASSLAAGGLYEQYF
CDR3 DNA: TGCGCCAGCAGCTTGGCGGCGGGGGGGCTCTACGAGCAGTACTTC

J gene: TRBJ2-7
V gene: TRBV18
clone size: -
D gene: -
CDR3 protein: CASSPPGRGEQYF
CDR3 DNA: TGTGCCAGCTCACCACCGGGGAGAGGGGAGCAGTACTTC

J gene: TRBJ1-3
V gene: TRBV18
clone size: -
D gene: TRBD1
CDR3 protein: CASSLQGAYGNTIYF
CDR3 DNA: TGTGCCAGCTCACTCCAGGGGGCCTATGGAAACACCATATATTTT

J gene: TRBJ2-7
V gene: TRBV19
clone size: -
D gene: TRBD2
CDR3 protein: CASSIGGSSYEQYF
CDR3 DNA: TGTGCCAGTAGTATCGGGGGGAGCTCCTACGAGCAGTACTTC